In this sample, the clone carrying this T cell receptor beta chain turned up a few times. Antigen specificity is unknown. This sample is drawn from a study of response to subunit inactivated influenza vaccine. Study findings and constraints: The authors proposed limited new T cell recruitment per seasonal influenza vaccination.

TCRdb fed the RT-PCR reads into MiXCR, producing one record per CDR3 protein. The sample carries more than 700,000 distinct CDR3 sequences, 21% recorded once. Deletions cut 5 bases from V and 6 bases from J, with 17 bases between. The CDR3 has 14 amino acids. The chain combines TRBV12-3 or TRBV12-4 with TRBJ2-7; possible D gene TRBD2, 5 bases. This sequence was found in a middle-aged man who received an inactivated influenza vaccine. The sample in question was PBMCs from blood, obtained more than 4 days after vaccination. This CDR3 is CASSQWRSTGEQYF. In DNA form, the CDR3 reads TGTGCCAGCAGTCAATGGAGGAGCACGGGCGAGCAGTACTTC.